Listed below are T cell receptor beta chains from one sample, sequenced in a study of shared clonotypes between healthy human individuals. Clones were read by immunoSEQ multiplex PCR, and TCRdb kept only the in-frame ones, dropping some. The table records more than 550,000 clones, around 70% of them present only once. Source material: memory CD4+ T cells sorted from blood. These receptors were taken from a woman aged 30 to 39 in good health. Each CDR3 is given without its conserved first and last residue. The D gene is left open where the match is weak. Rows may omit the clone size; those that give it use once, few, many or a size class.

D gene,V gene,clone size,J gene,CDR3 protein
TRBD2,TRBV7-3,NA,TRBJ2-1,ASSSSSGLAGANEQF
TRBD1,TRBV28,NA,TRBJ2-7,ASSFSTGQGTDEQY
TRBD1,TRBV28,NA,TRBJ2-7,ASSLGDRKVLYEQY
NA,TRBV29-1,NA,TRBJ2-1,SVQRGSTPYNEQF
NA,TRBV7-2,NA,TRBJ2-2,ASSLGRGGPPPGELF
NA,TRBV5-8,NA,TRBJ2-7,ASSVPGQNYEQY
TRBD1,TRBV28,once,TRBJ2-7,ASRTDRNRLVEQY
NA,TRBV18,NA,TRBJ1-2,ASSPNRDSGYT
NA,TRBV7-2,NA,TRBJ2-2,ASSLLIKGFRTGELF
NA,TRBV4-2,NA,TRBJ2-7,ASSPGKNYEQY
NA,TRBV5-1,NA,TRBJ1-1,ASSLVVGGTEAF
TRBD2,TRBV27,once,TRBJ2-5,ATWASGRGGGETQY
NA,TRBV5-1,many,TRBJ2-7,ASAPGTLVYEQY
NA,TRBV11-1,NA,TRBJ2-7,ASSRLVTAYEQY
NA,TRBV18,NA,TRBJ1-4,ASSPRPTTNEKLF
NA,TRBV5-1,few,TRBJ2-1,ASSFETWGLEQF
TRBD2,TRBV4-1,NA,TRBJ2-1,ASSQDPAGLASYNEQF